These T cell receptor beta chains were read from a single sample in a study of shared T cell receptors in the human thymus. Profiling relied on immunoSEQ multiplex PCR, and the TCRdb table lists in-frame clones only, not all of them. The table has under 850,000 clones, roughly 90% seen once; the top ten hold 0.0095% to 0.013%. These same records also appear under a second study, on human thymus T cells.

The sample comprised thymocytes. All receptors come from a boy under two years old with a congenital heart defect. The CDR3 runs from the conserved cysteine through the conserved F or W. A D gene is named only where the DNA matches it firmly. Rows give clone size only sometimes, using once, few, many, or a class for an expanded clone.

d_call j_call v_call clone_size cdr3_aa cdr3_nt
TRBD1 TRBJ2-1 TRBV30 - CAWNTGGIYNEQFF TGTGCCTGGAACACAGGGGGGATCTACAATGAGCAGTTCTTC
- TRBJ1-1 TRBV27 once CASSFAPAHMNTEAFF TGTGCCAGCAGTTTTGCCCCCGCGCATATGAACACTGAAGCTTTCTTT
TRBD2 TRBJ2-3 TRBV6-5 once CASLGRAEGTDTQYF TGTGCCAGTCTAGGGAGGGCCGAGGGCACAGATACGCAGTATTTT
- TRBJ2-4 TRBV29-1 - CSVVIPGHENIQYF TGCAGCGTTGTTATCCCGGGACACGAAAACATTCAGTACTTC
- TRBJ1-2 TRBV28 - CASSPRAGDGYTF TGTGCCAGCAGCCCCCGGGCAGGGGATGGCTACACCTTC
- TRBJ1-1 TRBV6-5 - CASSPARGNTEAFF TGTGCCAGCAGCCCCGCCCGGGGGAACACTGAAGCTTTCTTT
- TRBJ2-7 TRBV18 - CASSPGASYEQYF TGTGCCAGCTCACCGGGGGCCTCCTACGAGCAGTACTTC
TRBD1 TRBJ2-2 TRBV15 - CATSGDRLNTGELFF TGTGCCACCAGCGGGGACAGGCTGAACACCGGGGAGCTGTTTTTT
- TRBJ2-3 TRBV7-2 - CASSHGLFITDTQYF TGTGCCAGCAGCCACGGACTTTTCATCACAGATACGCAGTATTTT
- TRBJ2-3 TRBV27 - CASSFGGGGGTDTQYF TGTGCCAGCAGTTTCGGAGGGGGCGGTGGCACAGATACGCAGTATTTT
- TRBJ2-7 TRBV9 - CASSRGAGRSYEQYF TGTGCCAGCAGCCGGGGGGCGGGCCGCTCCTACGAGCAGTACTTC
- TRBJ1-3 TRBV5-6 - CASSLRQFSGNTIYF TGTGCCAGCAGCTTGCGACAGTTCTCTGGAAACACCATATATTTT
- TRBJ1-2 TRBV15 - CATSRELYRSYGYTF TGTGCCACCAGCAGAGAGCTGTACAGATCGTATGGCTACACCTTC
TRBD2 TRBJ2-7 TRBV5-1 once CASSPEGIRLAGIGCDEQYF TGCGCCAGCAGCCCAGAGGGAATTCGGCTAGCGGGAATCGGTTGTGACGAGCAGTACTTC
- TRBJ2-3 TRBV28 - CASRTGTGRTDTQYF TGTGCCAGCAGAACAGGTACGGGGAGGACAGATACGCAGTATTTT
TRBD2 TRBJ2-7 TRBV2 - CASSEAAGEGQYEQYF TGTGCCAGCAGTGAAGCGGCGGGAGAAGGGCAATACGAGCAGTACTTC
- TRBJ2-7 TRBV7-2 - CASSHPGGHEQYF TGTGCCAGCAGCCACCCGGGGGGCCACGAGCAGTACTTC
TRBD2 TRBJ2-3 TRBV6-5 - CASSSTGTSYSDTQYF TGTGCCAGCAGTTCTACCGGGACTAGCTACTCAGATACGCAGTATTTT
TRBD2 TRBJ2-7 TRBV19 - CASSIGTSGTYEQYF TGTGCCAGTAGTATCGGGACTAGCGGGACGTACGAGCAGTACTTC
TRBD1 TRBJ2-7 TRBV6-1 - CASSERSPDRGQDTYEQYF TGTGCCAGCAGTGAAAGGTCGCCGGACAGGGGGCAAGATACCTACGAGCAGTACTTC
TRBD2 TRBJ2-1 TRBV19 - CASSIAGRTSGRNNNEQFF TGTGCCAGTAGTATAGCCGGTAGGACTAGCGGGAGGAACAACAATGAGCAGTTCTTC
TRBD1 TRBJ1-5 TRBV7-2 - CASSQQTGRNQPQHF TGTGCCAGCAGCCAACAGACAGGGCGGAATCAGCCCCAGCATTTT
- TRBJ2-7 TRBV20-1 - CSALTGPEQYF TGCAGTGCCCTCACAGGGCCCGAGCAGTACTTC